This T cell receptor beta chain was recorded in a study of STAT5B mutations in CD4+ large granular lymphocyte leukemia. For the study at large: Healthy donors showed HLA-associated enrichment of the CDR3 'QG' motif.

Concerning this clone itself: Its antigen is unidentified.

General study findings and limits: Compared with healthy controls (2/35), patient top clones favored TRBV06 (8/27). 25% of private leukemic clonotypes occurred rarely in other patients' non-leukemic repertoires. Patient CD4-sorted repertoires looked more clonal than healthy CD4+ repertoires, even without putative leukemic clones.

This CDR3 is 14 amino acids long. The germline gives CDR1 SGHTA, CDR2 FQGTGA. With 4 bases clipped from V and 1 base from J, the junction kept 2 bases outside the gene matches. TCRdb's copy holds only in-frame clones and misses some; the assay was immunoSEQ multiplex PCR. The sample records approximately 25,000 clones, 74% being singletons. The origin of this receptor is a human donor in good health. The sequenced sample was CD4+ T cells from blood buffy coats. This chain joins TRBV7-3 and TRBJ2-3; 7 nucleotides agree with TRBD1. This CDR3 reads CASSSGQGTDTQYF. CDR3 sequence (DNA): TGTGCCAGCAGCTCCGGACAGGGCACAGATACGCAGTATTTT.